Below, 12 T cell receptor beta chains from the same sample are listed, as sequenced in a study of blood T cell repertoires in COVID-19. The protocol was immunoSEQ multiplex PCR, while the TCRdb copy is restricted to in-frame clones and leaves out a portion. There are about 330,000 clones in the sample; 65% to 90% occur only once, and just over 7% lies in the top ten. What was sequenced was peripheral blood. All receptors derive from a human donor in a cohort sampled during active COVID-19.

The chain combines TRBV6-5 with TRBJ2-1; no firm D call. CDR3 size: 13 residues. CDR1 and CDR2 from the germline V gene are MNHEY and SVGAGI. V was shortened by 6 bases and J by 0 bases, with 6 bases between the two germline ends. The CDR3 loop is CASRRSSYNEQFF. The CDR3 DNA reads TGTGCCAGCAGGCGGAGCTCCTACAATGAGCAGTTCTTC.

V usage is TRBV25-1 and J usage is TRBJ2-7, with 8 bases that match TRBD1. The V and J ends lost 4 bases and 3 bases, in that order; junction bases with no gene match: 11. From germline, CDR1 is MGHDK and CDR2 SYGVNS. This CDR3 spans 16 amino acids. Here the CDR3 reads CASSGSEEGTGYEQYF. As DNA, the CDR3 is TGTGCCAGCAGTGGGAGCGAGGAGGGGACAGGCTACGAGCAGTACTTC.

The genes are TRBV7-3 and TRBJ2-5; 9 positions match TRBD2. The CDR3 runs to 17 residues. Germline lookup yields CDR1 SGHTA and CDR2 FQGTGA. The J segment lost 4 bases and the V segment lost 1 base, leaving 10 bases of the junction unmatched. The CDR3 loop is CASSLRGASGAGETQYF. In DNA form, the CDR3 reads TGTGCCAGCAGCTTAAGGGGTGCTAGCGGGGCAGGAGAGACCCAGTACTTC.

The chain has TRBV7-3 and TRBJ2-5; maybe TRBD2 (7 bases). Germline CDR1 SGHTA, CDR2 FQGTGA. CDR3 size: 14 residues. V was clipped by 5 bases and J by 4 bases, with 14 bases between them. CDR3 DNA sequence: TGTGCCAGCAGCCCCAGGGGCGGGAGAGAGACCCAGTACTTC. As protein: CASSPRGGRETQYF.

The chain employs TRBV14 and TRBJ1-6; D unresolved. The germline V gene has CDR1 SGHDN and CDR2 FVKESK. This CDR3 has 15 amino acids. With 1 base removed from V and 7 bases from J, the gap between germline ends came to 11 bases. CDR3 in amino acids: CASSQVNSPNSPLHF. The CDR3 DNA reads as TGTGCCAGCAGCCAAGTCAACTCCCCCAATTCACCCCTCCACTTT.

This chain connects TRBV6-6 to TRBJ1-2; 7 positions match TRBD1. The CDR3 extends over 18 amino acids. The J segment lost 0 bases and the V segment lost 6 bases, leaving 16 bases of the junction unmatched. Per the germline V gene, CDR1 is MNHNY and CDR2 is SVGAGI (reference sequence). CDR3 region: CASSRTRQGVFANYGYTF. Written as DNA, the CDR3 is TGTGCCAGCAGCCGAACCCGACAGGGCGTGTTTGCTAACTATGGCTACACCTTC.

This clone came up a few times. Other DNA sequences in the sample encode the same CDR3. The V gene is TRBV30, the J gene TRBJ1-2, with 7 positions matching TRBD1. Germline CDR1 is GTSNPN and CDR2 is SVGIG (reference sequence). There are 11 residues in the CDR3. The V and J ends lost 2 bases and 8 bases, in that order; junction bases with no gene match: 2. The CDR3 coding sequence is TGTGCCTGGAGTCAGGGGGGCGGCTACACCTTC. Its translation: CAWSQGGGYTF.

This clone was recorded a few times. V usage is TRBV29-1 and J usage is TRBJ1-5; 7 nucleotides match TRBD1. Per germline, CDR1 SQVTM and CDR2 ANQGSEA. V shed 4 bases, J shed 4 bases, and the junction held 4 bases outside the gene matches. CDR3 size: 13 residues. The CDR3 protein is CSVVTGLNQPQHF. CDR3 in DNA: TGCAGCGTTGTGACAGGGCTAAATCAGCCCCAGCATTTT.

This chain links TRBV4-2 with TRBJ2-7, with 8 positions matching TRBD2. Unmatched junction bases numbered 13, after V lost 3 bases and J lost 6 bases. From germline, CDR1 is LGHNA and CDR2 YNFKEQ. The CDR3 covers 16 residues. The CDR3 DNA reads as TGTGCCAGCAGCCAGCAGACCGGGGGGGCGGTTGGCGAGCAGTACTTC. Translated: CASSQQTGGAVGEQYF.

The rearrangement links TRBV30 to TRBJ2-2; perhaps TRBD1 as D (5 bases). Looked up from germline, CDR1 is GTSNPN and CDR2 is SVGIG (reference sequence). The CDR3 spans 15 residues. V lost 6 bases to trimming and J lost 3 bases, with 17 bases between them. The CDR3, as DNA: TGTGCCTGCCTAAACAAGGGGCTGGACACCGGGGAGCTGTTTTTT. Translated, it gives CACLNKGLDTGELFF.

The rearrangement uses TRBV5-1 and TRBJ1-2; 8 bases line up with TRBD1. Per the germline V gene, CDR1 is SGHRS and CDR2 is YFSETQ. J lost 4 bases, V lost 4 bases, and 6 bases had no gene match. This CDR3 contains 14 residues. For the CDR3, the DNA is TGCGCCAGCAGCCCCGGACAGGGCAGCTATGGCTACACCTTC. It specifies CASSPGQGSYGYTF.

The rearrangement uses TRBV15 and TRBJ2-3; TRBD2 matches 7 bases. The CDR3 extends over 17 amino acids. Germline assignment: CDR1 LNHNV and CDR2 YYDKDF (reference sequence). V gave up 0 bases and J gave up 3 bases; unmatched junction bases: 9. In nucleotides, the CDR3 is TGTGCCACCAGCAGAGAAAGGGGTCAGGGAGGGACAGATACGCAGTATTTT. This translates into CATSRERGQGGTDTQYF.